The 10 T cell receptor beta chains in this list originate from one sample, sequenced in a study of shared clonotypes between healthy human individuals. Naive CD8 cells, CD45RO-negative and positively selected for CCR7, excluded terminally differentiated effector memory CD45RA+ cells. The protocol was immunoSEQ multiplex PCR, while the TCRdb copy is restricted to in-frame clones and leaves out a portion. This sample carries about 2.1 million clones, around 95% of them seen once, and the ten largest clones take less than 2%. The sequenced material came from naive CD8+ T cells from PBMCs. These receptors originate from a man aged 18 to 29 in good health. Some clones in this sample may be carry-over from other donors' samples.

This sequence joins TRBV2 and TRBJ2-5, with 13 positions matching TRBD2. This CDR3 has 17 residues. The V segment lost 6 bases and the J segment 1 base; nucleotides outside the gene matches: 8. Germline lookup yields CDR1 SNHLY and CDR2 FYNNEI. The CDR3 region has the DNA TGTGCCAGCAGATCCGGACTAGCGGGAGTTCCCCAAGAGACCCAGTACTTC. As protein: CASRSGLAGVPQETQYF.

The chain is built from TRBV7-9 and TRBJ2-7; TRBD1 matches at 7 bases. V trimming: 5 bases; J trimming: 2 bases; junction bases outside the gene matches: 12. CDR1 and CDR2 from the germline V gene are SEHNR and FQNEAQ (reference sequence). CDR3 length equals 16 residues. CDR3 nucleotides: TGTGCCAGCAGCCCCCCTTCGGGACAGAGTACCTACGAGCAGTACTTC. Translating gives CASSPPSGQSTYEQYF.

The rearrangement uses TRBV2 and TRBJ1-2; D uncertain. Deletions cut 6 bases from V and 4 bases from J, with 3 bases between. CDR1 is SNHLY and CDR2 is FYNNEI in the germline V gene. The CDR3 is 10 amino acids. The CDR3 spells CASSPYGYTF. The DNA of the CDR3 is TGTGCCAGCAGCCCCTATGGCTACACCTTC.

The V and J genes are TRBV10-3 and TRBJ2-7; possibly TRBD1 for D (5 bases). The CDR3 extends over 20 amino acids. Germline CDR1 and CDR2: ENHRY and SYGVKD. With 3 bases removed from V and 2 bases from J, the gap between germline ends came to 29 bases. As DNA, the CDR3 is TGTGCCATCAGTGAAGACCCGGGCAGGGTAATTGGGATCGAGCCCTACGAGCAGTACTTC. Its protein product is CAISEDPGRVIGIEPYEQYF.

This chain's CDR3 is CASSSPGTGDGYTF. DNA of the CDR3: TGTGCCAGCAGCAGCCCCGGGACAGGGGACGGCTACACCTTC. The V call is TRBV5-4, the J call TRBJ1-2; 10 bases match TRBD1. From germline, CDR1 is SGHNT and CDR2 YYREEE (reference sequence). With V trimmed by 4 bases and J by 8 bases, 8 bases remained unmatched. The CDR3 covers 14 residues.

The gene calls are TRBV2 and TRBJ2-5; the D is unclear. V was cut by 4 bases and J by 5 bases, with 14 bases left in between. The CDR3 is made up of 14 amino acids. Per the germline V gene, CDR1 is SNHLY and CDR2 is FYNNEI. CDR3 nucleotide sequence: TGTGCCAGCAGTGTGGTCGGACCGTGGGAGACCCAGTACTTC. This encodes CASSVVGPWETQYF.

This clone was counted only a few times. The rearrangement uses TRBV19 and TRBJ2-1; D unresolved. Trimming removed 6 bases from V and 7 bases from J, with 7 bases in between. Germline V gene data show CDR1 as LNHDA and CDR2 as SQIVND (reference sequence). This CDR3 comprises 11 residues. The CDR3 DNA sequence: TGTGCCAGTAGGATTTCAAATGAGCAGTTCTTC. Its protein product is CASRISNEQFF.

The J gene is TRBJ1-1, the V gene TRBV7-2; 7 bases are a match to TRBD1. The CDR3 is 15 amino acids. With 5 bases clipped from V and 0 bases from J, the junction kept 6 bases outside the gene matches. CDR1 is SGHTA, CDR2 FQGNSA, per germline. The CDR3 nucleotides are TGTGCCAGCAGCGTGTCGGGACAGATGAACACTGAAGCTTTCTTT. Residues: CASSVSGQMNTEAFF.

The chain links TRBV15 to TRBJ2-7; 10 positions match TRBD2. After removal of 3 bases from V and 2 bases from J, the junction contained 4 bases not matched to a gene. The germline V gene encodes CDR1 LNHNV and CDR2 YYDKDF (reference sequence). The CDR3 extends over 15 amino acids. The CDR3 reads CATSSATSGTYEQYF. The DNA for the CDR3 is TGTGCCACCAGCAGCGCAACTAGCGGGACCTACGAGCAGTACTTC. Looking up the rest from reference TRBV15 and TRBJ2-7 gives the full variable domain: DAMVIQNPRYQVTQFGKPVTLSCSQTLNHNVMYWYQQKSSQAPKLLFHYYDKDFNNEADTPDNFQSRRPNTSFCFLDIRSPGLGDTAMYLCATSSATSGTYEQYFGPGTRLTVT.

The CDR3 DNA follows: TGTGCCATCAGCGTACTCTCTAGCGGGAGCTCCTACGAGCAGTACTTC. Its translation: CAISVLSSGSSYEQYF. The chain combines TRBV10-3 with TRBJ2-7; 10 bases are a match to TRBD2. This CDR3 contains 16 residues. The V gene's germline CDR1 is ENHRY and CDR2 SYGVKD. After removal of 6 bases from V and 0 bases from J, the junction contained 8 bases not matched to a gene.